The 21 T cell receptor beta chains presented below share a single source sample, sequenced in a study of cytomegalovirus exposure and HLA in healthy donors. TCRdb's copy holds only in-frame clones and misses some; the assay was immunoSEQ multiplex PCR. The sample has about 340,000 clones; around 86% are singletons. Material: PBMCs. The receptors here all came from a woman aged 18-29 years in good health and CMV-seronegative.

The CDR3 sequence: CASRMRDNEKLFF. The CDR3 bases are TGCGCCAGCAGAATGAGAGATAATGAAAAACTGTTTTTT. The chain couples TRBV5-1 to TRBJ1-4; the D is unclear. CDR1 SGHRS and CDR2 YFSETQ come from the germline V gene. V was shortened by 5 bases and J by 4 bases, with 9 bases between the two germline ends. This CDR3 contains 13 residues.

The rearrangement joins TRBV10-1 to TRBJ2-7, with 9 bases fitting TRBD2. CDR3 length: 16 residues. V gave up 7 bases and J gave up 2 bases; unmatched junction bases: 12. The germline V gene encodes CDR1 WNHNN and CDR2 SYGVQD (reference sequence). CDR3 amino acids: CASNRPPPSGAYEQYF. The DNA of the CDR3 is TGCGCCAGCAACCGGCCCCCTCCTAGCGGGGCCTACGAGCAGTACTTC.

CDR3 sequence reads: CASKRTSGNTGELFF. CDR3 coding DNA: TGTGCCAGCAAAAGGACTAGCGGGAACACCGGGGAGCTGTTTTTT. The chain recombines TRBV2 with TRBJ2-2; 10 bases match TRBD2. CDR1 and CDR2 from the germline V gene are SNHLY and FYNNEI. The CDR3 runs 15 residues. J gave up 1 base and V 7 bases, and 3 bases lay outside the gene matches.

The CDR3 region has the DNA TGTGCCACCCGGGGGTCTGAGAGAGATACGCAGTATTTT. Its protein is CATRGSERDTQYF. J is TRBJ2-3 and V is TRBV10-3, with TRBD2 as a possible D gene (6 bases). Per germline, CDR1 ENHRY and CDR2 SYGVKD. V was pared by 10 bases and J by 5 bases, with 16 bases between. This CDR3 has 13 residues.

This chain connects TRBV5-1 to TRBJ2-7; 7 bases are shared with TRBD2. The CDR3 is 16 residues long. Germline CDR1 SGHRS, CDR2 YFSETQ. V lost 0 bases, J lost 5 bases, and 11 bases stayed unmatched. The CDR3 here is CASSLVAGGSYNEQYF. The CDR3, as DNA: TGCGCCAGCAGCTTGGTTGCGGGCGGGAGTTATAACGAGCAGTACTTC.

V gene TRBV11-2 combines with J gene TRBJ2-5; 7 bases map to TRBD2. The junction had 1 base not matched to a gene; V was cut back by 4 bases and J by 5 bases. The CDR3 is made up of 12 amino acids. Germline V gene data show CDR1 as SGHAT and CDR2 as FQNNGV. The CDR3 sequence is CASSWGGETQYF. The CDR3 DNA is TGTGCCAGCAGCTGGGGGGGGGAGACCCAGTACTTC. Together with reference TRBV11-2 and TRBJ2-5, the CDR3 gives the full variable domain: EAGVAQSPRYKIIEKRQSVAFWCNPISGHATLYWYQQILGQGPKLLIQFQNNGVVDDSQLPKDRFSAERLKGVDSTLKIQPAKLEDSAVYLCASSWGGETQYFGPGTRLLVL.

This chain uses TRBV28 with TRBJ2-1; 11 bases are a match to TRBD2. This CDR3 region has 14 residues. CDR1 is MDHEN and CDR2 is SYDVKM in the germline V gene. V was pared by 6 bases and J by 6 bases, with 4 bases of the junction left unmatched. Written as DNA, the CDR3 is TGTGCCAGCAGACTAGCGGGAGCTTTCAATGAGCAGTTCTTC. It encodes CASRLAGAFNEQFF.

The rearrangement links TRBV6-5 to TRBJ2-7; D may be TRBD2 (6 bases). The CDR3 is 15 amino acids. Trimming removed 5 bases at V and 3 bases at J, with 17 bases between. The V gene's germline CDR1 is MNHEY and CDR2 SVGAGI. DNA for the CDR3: TGTGCCAGCAGTCCCAGGACTACCCCAGACTACGAGCAGTACTTC. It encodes CASSPRTTPDYEQYF.

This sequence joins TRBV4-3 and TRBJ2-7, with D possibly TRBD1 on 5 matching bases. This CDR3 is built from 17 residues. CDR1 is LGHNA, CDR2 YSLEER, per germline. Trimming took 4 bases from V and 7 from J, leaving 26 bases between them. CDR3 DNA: TGCGCCAGCAGCCCTTTCTCTATAGGGGCGACCTTGGGGGAGCAGTACTTC. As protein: CASSPFSIGATLGEQYF.

CDR3 nucleotide sequence: TGTGCCACCAGCAGACAAAGCCCGGGACAGGGACTACGCGAGCAGTTCTTC. It is translated as CATSRQSPGQGLREQFF. The chain has TRBV15 and TRBJ2-1, with TRBD1 matching over 9 bases. CDR1 and CDR2 (germline): LNHNV, YYDKDF (reference sequence). CDR3 size: 17 residues. V was clipped by 2 bases and J by 10 bases; unmatched bases: 15.

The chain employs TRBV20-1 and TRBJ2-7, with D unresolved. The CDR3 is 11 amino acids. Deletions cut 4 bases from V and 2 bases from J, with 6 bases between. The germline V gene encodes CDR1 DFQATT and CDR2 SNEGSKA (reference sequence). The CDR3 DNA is TGCAGTGCTACCGAGACCTACGAGCAGTACTTC. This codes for CSATETYEQYF.

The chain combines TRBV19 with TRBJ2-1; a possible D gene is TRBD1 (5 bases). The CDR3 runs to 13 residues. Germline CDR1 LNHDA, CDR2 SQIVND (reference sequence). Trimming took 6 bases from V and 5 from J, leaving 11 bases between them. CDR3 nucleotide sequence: TGTGCCAGTAGGCGAGACAGAGACAATGAGCAGTTCTTC. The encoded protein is CASRRDRDNEQFF. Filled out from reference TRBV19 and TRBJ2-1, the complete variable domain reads DGGITQSPKYLFRKEGQNVTLSCEQNLNHDAMYWYRQDPGQGLRLIYYSQIVNDFQKGDIAEGYSVSREKKESFPLTVTSAQKNPTAFYLCASRRDRDNEQFFGPGTRLTVL.

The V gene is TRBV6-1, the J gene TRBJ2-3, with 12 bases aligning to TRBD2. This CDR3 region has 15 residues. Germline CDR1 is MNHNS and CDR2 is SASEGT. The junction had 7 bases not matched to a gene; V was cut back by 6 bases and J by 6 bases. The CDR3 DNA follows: TGTGCCAGCAGCACTAGCGGGGGGTTTACGGATACGCAGTATTTT. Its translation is CASSTSGGFTDTQYF.

CDR3 sequence (DNA): TGTGCCAGCAGCTTGGTACACAGCGGTGGAGAGACCCAGTACTTC. Its protein product is CASSLVHSGGETQYF. V gene TRBV5-4 combines with J gene TRBJ2-5; D is perhaps TRBD2 (5 bases). Germline V gene sequence: CDR1 SGHNT, CDR2 YYREEE (reference sequence). The CDR3 has 15 residues. Between the trimmed V and J ends, which lost 0 bases and 4 bases, there was a span of 13 bases.

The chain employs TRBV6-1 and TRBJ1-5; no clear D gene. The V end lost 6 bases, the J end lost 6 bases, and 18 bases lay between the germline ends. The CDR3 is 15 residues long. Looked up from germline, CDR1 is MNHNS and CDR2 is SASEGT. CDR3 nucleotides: TGTGCCAGCAGAAGAGGAGGGAGCAATTCTCAGCCCCAGCATTTT. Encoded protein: CASRRGGSNSQPQHF.

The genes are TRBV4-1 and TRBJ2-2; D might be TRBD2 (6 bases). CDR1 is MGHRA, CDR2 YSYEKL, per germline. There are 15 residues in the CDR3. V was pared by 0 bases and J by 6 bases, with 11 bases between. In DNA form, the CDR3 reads TGCGCCAGCAGCCAAGATGCGTGGGAGGCCGGGGAGCTGTTTTTT. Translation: CASSQDAWEAGELFF.

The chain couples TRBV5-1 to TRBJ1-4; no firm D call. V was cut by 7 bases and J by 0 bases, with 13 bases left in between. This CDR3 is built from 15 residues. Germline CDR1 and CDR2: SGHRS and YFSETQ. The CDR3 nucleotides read TGCGCCAGCCAGAGAGGGTCCTCAACTAATGAAAAACTGTTTTTT. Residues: CASQRGSSTNEKLFF.

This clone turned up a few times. Here the CDR3 DNA reads TGTGCCTGGAGCGCACTGAGACAGGGGAGCACTGAAGCTTTCTTT. It translates to CAWSALRQGSTEAFF. This chain links TRBV30 with TRBJ1-1; 8 bases line up with TRBD1. Per germline, CDR1 GTSNPN and CDR2 SVGIG (reference sequence). This CDR3 has 15 amino acids. The J segment lost 4 bases and the V segment lost 3 bases, leaving 10 bases of the junction unmatched.

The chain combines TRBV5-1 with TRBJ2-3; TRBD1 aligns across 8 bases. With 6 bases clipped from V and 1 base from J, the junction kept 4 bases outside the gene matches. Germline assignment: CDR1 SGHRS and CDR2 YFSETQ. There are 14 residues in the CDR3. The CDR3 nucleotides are TGCGCCAGCAACCCGGGACAGGGCACAGATACGCAGTATTTT. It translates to CASNPGQGTDTQYF.

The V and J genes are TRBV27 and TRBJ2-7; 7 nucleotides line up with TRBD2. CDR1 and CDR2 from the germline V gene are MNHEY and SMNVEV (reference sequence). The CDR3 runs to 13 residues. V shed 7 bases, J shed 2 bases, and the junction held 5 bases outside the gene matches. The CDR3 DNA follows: TGTGCCAGCATGGCTAGCGGCACCTACGAGCAGTACTTC. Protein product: CASMASGTYEQYF.

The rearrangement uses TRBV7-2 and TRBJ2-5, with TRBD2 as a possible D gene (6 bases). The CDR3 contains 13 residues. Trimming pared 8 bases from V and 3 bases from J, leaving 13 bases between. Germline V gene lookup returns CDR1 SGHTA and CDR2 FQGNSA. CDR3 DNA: TGTGCCAGCGGCATTCAGCGGGAAGAGACCCAGTACTTC. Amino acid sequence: CASGIQREETQYF.